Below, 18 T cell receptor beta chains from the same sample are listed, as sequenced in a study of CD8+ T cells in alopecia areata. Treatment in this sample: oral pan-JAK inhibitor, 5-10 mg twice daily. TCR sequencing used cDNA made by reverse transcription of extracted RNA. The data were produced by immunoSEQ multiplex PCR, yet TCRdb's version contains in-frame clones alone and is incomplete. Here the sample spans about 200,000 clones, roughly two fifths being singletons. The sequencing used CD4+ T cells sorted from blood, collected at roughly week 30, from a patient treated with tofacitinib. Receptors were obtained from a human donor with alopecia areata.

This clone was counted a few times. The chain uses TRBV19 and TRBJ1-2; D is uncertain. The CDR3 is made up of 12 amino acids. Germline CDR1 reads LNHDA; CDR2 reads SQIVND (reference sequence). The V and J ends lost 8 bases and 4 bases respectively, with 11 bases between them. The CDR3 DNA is TGTGCCAGTGTCGCCACAACCTATGGCTACACCTTC. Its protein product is CASVATTYGYTF.

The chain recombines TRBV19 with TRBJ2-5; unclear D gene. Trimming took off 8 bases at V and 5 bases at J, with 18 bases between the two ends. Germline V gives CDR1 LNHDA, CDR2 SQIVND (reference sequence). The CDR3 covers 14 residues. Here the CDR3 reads CASAPGQGRETQYF. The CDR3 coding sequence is TGTGCCAGTGCTCCGGGTCAAGGTCGGGAGACCCAGTACTTC.

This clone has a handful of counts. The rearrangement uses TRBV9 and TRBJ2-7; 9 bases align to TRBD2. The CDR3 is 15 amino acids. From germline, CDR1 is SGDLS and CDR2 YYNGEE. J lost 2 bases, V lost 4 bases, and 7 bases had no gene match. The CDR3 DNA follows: TGTGCCAGCAGCCCCCGGCTAGCGGGAACCTACGAGCAGTACTTC. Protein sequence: CASSPRLAGTYEQYF.

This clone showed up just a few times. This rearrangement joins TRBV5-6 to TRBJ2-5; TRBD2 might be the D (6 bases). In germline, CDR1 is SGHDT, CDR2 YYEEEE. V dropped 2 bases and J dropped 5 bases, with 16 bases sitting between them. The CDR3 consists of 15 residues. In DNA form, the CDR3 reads TGTGCCAGCAGCTTAGTAGGGATCGCGGGGGAGACCCAGTACTTC. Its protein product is CASSLVGIAGETQYF. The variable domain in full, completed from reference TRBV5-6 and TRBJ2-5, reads DAGVTQSPTHLIKTRGQQVTLRCSPKSGHDTVSWYQQALGQGPQFIFQYYEEEERQRGNFPDRFSGHQFPNYSSELNVNALLLGDSALYLCASSLVGIAGETQYFGPGTRLLVL.

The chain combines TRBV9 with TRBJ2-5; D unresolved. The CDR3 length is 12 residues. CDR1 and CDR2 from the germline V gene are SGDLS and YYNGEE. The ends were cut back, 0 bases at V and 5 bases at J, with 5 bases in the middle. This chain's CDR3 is CASSVGMETQYF. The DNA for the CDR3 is TGTGCCAGCAGCGTAGGGATGGAGACCCAGTACTTC.

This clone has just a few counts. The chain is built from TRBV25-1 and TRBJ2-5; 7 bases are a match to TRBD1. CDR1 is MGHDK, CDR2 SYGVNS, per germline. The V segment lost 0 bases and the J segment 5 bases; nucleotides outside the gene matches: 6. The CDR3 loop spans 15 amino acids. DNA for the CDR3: TGTGCCAGCAGTGAATATCGGACAGGCGGGGAGACCCAGTACTTC. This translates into CASSEYRTGGETQYF.

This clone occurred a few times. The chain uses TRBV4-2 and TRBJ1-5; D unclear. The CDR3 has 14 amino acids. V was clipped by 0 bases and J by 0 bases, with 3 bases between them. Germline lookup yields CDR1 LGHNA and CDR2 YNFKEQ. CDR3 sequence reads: CASSQDISNQPQHF. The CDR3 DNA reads TGTGCCAGCAGCCAAGATATTAGCAATCAGCCCCAGCATTTT.

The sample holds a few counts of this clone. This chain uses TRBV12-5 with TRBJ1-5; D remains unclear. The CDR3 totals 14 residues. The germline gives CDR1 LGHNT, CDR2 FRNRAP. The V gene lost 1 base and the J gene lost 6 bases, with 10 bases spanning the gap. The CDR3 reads CASGLEIHSQPQHF. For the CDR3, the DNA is TGTGCTAGTGGTTTGGAGATTCACTCTCAGCCCCAGCATTTT.

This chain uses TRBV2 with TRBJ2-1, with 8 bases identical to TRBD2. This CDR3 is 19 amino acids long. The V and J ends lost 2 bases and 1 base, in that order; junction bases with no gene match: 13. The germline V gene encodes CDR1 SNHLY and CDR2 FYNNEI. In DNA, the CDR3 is TGTGCCAGCAGTGAAAACCAGCGAGCGGGAGTTGCATCCTACAATGAGCAGTTCTTC. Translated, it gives CASSENQRAGVASYNEQFF.

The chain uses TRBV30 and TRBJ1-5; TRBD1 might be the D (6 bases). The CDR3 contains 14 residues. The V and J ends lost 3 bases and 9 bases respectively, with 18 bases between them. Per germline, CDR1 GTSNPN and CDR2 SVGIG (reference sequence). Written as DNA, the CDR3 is TGTGCCTGGAGGGATCATACAGGGCATCGGCCCCAGCATTTT. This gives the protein CAWRDHTGHRPQHF.

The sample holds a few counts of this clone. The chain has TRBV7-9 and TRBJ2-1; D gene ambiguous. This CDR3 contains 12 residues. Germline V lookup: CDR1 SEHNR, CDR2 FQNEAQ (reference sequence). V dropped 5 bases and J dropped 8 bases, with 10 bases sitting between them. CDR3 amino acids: CASSPTVHEQFF. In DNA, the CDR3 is TGTGCCAGCAGCCCGACGGTCCATGAGCAGTTCTTC.

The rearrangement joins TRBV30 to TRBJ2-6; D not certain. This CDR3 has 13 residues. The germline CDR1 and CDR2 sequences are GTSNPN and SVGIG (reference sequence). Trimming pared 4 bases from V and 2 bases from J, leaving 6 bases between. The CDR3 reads CAWTKTGANVLTF. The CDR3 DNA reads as TGTGCCTGGACAAAAACTGGGGCCAACGTCCTGACTTTC.

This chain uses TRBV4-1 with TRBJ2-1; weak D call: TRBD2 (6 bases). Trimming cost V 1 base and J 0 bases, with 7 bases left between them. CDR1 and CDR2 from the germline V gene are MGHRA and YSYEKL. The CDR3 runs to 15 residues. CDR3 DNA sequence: TGCGCCAGCAGCCAAGTCGGGAGCTCCTACAATGAGCAGTTCTTC. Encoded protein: CASSQVGSSYNEQFF.

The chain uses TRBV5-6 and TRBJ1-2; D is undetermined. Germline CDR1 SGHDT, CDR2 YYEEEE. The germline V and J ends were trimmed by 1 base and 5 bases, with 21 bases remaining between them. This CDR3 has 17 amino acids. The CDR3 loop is CASSLNVYPANLYGYTF. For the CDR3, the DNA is TGTGCCAGCAGCTTGAACGTGTACCCTGCAAACCTGTATGGCTACACCTTC. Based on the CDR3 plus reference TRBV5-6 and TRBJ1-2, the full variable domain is DAGVTQSPTHLIKTRGQQVTLRCSPKSGHDTVSWYQQALGQGPQFIFQYYEEEERQRGNFPDRFSGHQFPNYSSELNVNALLLGDSALYLCASSLNVYPANLYGYTFGSGTRLTVV.

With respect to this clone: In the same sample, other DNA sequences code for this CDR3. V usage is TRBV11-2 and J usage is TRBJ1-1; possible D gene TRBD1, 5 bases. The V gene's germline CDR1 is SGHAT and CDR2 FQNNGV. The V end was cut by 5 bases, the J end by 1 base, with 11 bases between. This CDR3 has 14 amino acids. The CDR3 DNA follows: TGTGCCAGCAGCCTTTCGAGGGGGAACACTGAAGCTTTCTTT. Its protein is CASSLSRGNTEAFF.

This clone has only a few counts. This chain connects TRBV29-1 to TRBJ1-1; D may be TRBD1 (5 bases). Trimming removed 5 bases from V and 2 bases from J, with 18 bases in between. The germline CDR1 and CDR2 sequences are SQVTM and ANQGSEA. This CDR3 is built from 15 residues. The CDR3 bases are TGCAGCGTTTTCCGGGGAGGGGAGTCTAACACTGAAGCTTTCTTT. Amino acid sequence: CSVFRGGESNTEAFF.

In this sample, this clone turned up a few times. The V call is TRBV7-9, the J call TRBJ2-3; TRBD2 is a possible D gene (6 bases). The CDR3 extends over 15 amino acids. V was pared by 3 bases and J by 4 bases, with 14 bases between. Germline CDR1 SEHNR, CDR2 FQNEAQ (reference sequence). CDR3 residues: CASSFGSGGADTQYF. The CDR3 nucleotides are TGTGCCAGCAGCTTTGGTAGCGGTGGGGCAGATACGCAGTATTTT.

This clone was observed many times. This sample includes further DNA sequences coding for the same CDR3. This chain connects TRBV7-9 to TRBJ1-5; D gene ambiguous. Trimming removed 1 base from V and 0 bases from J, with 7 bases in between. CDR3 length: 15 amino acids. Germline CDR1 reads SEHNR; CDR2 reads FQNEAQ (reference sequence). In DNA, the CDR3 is TGTGCCAGCAGCTTAGGAGGTTATAGCAATCAGCCCCAGCATTTT. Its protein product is CASSLGGYSNQPQHF.